In this sample, the clone carrying this TCR beta chain turned up a few times. This CDR3 is built from 15 residues. Per the germline V gene, CDR1 is DFQATT and CDR2 is SNEGSKA (reference sequence). V was shortened by 3 bases and J by 5 bases, with 18 bases between the two germline ends. The library came from three nested PCR rounds adapted from ARM-PCR protocols. TCRdb re-called the multiplex PCR reads with MiXCR, one entry per CDR3 protein. The repertoire holds just over 200,000 distinct CDR3 sequences, with approximately 74% as singletons. These data come from a study of tumor and adjacent non-tumor tissue in lung cancer. This sample's RNA came from whole unsorted tissue.

Sequencing used lung tumor tissue. This receptor was obtained from a man aged 55 to 70 with non-small cell lung cancer. V is TRBV20-1 and J is TRBJ2-3, with a possible D match to TRBD2 (7 bases). The CDR3 DNA reads as TGCAGTGCTAGCCCGGAGGAGGGGGGGCAAGATACGCAGTATTTT. Translating gives CSASPEEGGQDTQYF.